This T cell receptor beta chain was sequenced for a study of blood T cell repertoires in COVID-19. Produced via immunoSEQ multiplex PCR; TCRdb's table is partial and in-frame only. The table lists around 160,000 clones, around four fifths of them singletons. Deletions cut 6 bases from V and 7 bases from J, with 18 bases between. In germline, CDR1 is MNHEY, CDR2 SMNVEV (reference sequence). This CDR3 has 15 amino acids. The clonotype originates from a human donor in a cohort sampled during active COVID-19. This chain links TRBV27 with TRBJ1-4, with D maybe TRBD1 (6 bases). Sequencing was done on a sample of peripheral blood. CDR3 sequence (DNA): TGTGCCAGCAGGGCACGGGGGGCCTTCGGTGAAAAACTGTTTTTT. Translated: CASRARGAFGEKLFF.